The source of this T cell receptor (beta chain) is a study of cytotoxic CD8 clonotypes in ibrutinib-treated CLL. Study-level information: After median around 5.5 years, approximately 15 stayed in remission, some 12 progressed; responses roughly 25 partial, 2 complete.

About this clone itself: As yet, its antigen is unknown.

Whole-study findings and limits: The public clonotypes identified were infrequent and showed contraction or stability on treatment. Clonality rose at ibrutinib response and fell back toward baseline at progression.

Depth targeted 1 in 200,000 to 1 in 1 million T cells, averaging around 10x coverage per clonotype. Sequencing used immunoSEQ multiplex PCR; TCRdb keeps in-frame clones, though not all of them. The repertoire holds 15,000 to 20,000 clones, with roughly 80% as singletons. Material: PBMCs, obtained before ibrutinib treatment. The origin of this receptor is a human donor with chronic lymphocytic leukemia.

The CDR3 bases are TGTGCCAGCGGGATTGGCGGTCCTAATGGAGATACGCAGTATTTT. Protein sequence: CASGIGGPNGDTQYF. The chain is built from TRBV28 and TRBJ2-3, with D unclear. V was cut by 8 bases and J by 5 bases, with 20 bases left in between. Germline CDR1 and CDR2: MDHEN and SYDVKM. The CDR3 totals 15 residues.